Listed here are 7 T cell receptor beta chains from one sample, sequenced in a study of OX40 agonist ivuxolimab in advanced cancers. The method was the immunoSEQ multiplex PCR assay. TCRdb mirrors the immuneACCESS table, restricted to in-frame sequences. Some clones are absent from its copies; in checked studies, under half trace to an unresolved V gene, and the reason for the others is unknown. In all, the sample holds tens of thousands of clones, and about 85% of those were seen once. Together, the top ten hold 1.1% of the sample. The sample consisted of CD4+ or CD8+ T cells sorted from blood, taken in a trial of the OX40 agonist ivuxolimab. All receptors come from an adult with an advanced solid tumor such as melanoma, head and neck, liver or kidney cancer.

This chain links TRBV9 with TRBJ2-3, with TRBD2 matching 14 bases. Germline assignment: CDR1 SGDLS and CDR2 YYNGEE. The CDR3 runs 20 residues. The junction had 14 bases not matched to a gene; V was cut back by 2 bases and J by 3 bases. The CDR3 protein is CASSVSYPGTSGSRTDTQYF. CDR3 nucleotides: TGTGCCAGCAGCGTTTCCTACCCCGGGACTAGCGGGAGTAGAACAGATACGCAGTATTTT.

The chain carries TRBV5-1 and TRBJ1-2; D remains ambiguous. Germline V gene lookup returns CDR1 SGHRS and CDR2 YFSETQ. V lost 0 bases to trimming and J lost 5 bases, with 11 bases between them. The CDR3 has 14 residues. CDR3: CASSLGFGEYGYTF. CDR3 DNA: TGCGCCAGCAGCTTGGGGTTCGGGGAATATGGCTACACCTTC.

The V gene is TRBV7-3, the J gene TRBJ2-3; 10 bases are a match to TRBD1. Per the germline V gene, CDR1 is SGHTA and CDR2 is FQGTGA. V gave up 6 bases and J gave up 4 bases; unmatched junction bases: 4. This CDR3 has 14 residues. CDR3 in DNA: TGTGCCAGCAGTCAGACAGGGGGCGCAGATACGCAGTATTTT. This encodes CASSQTGGADTQYF.

This rearrangement joins TRBV5-1 to TRBJ1-5; TRBD1 matches 9 bases. J was trimmed by 7 bases and V by 2 bases; bases with no gene match: 4. The CDR3 is 14 amino acids. In germline, CDR1 is SGHRS, CDR2 YFSETQ. CDR3 nucleotide sequence: TGCGCCAGCAGCTTTGGGACAGGGAACCAGCCCCAGCATTTT. Protein product: CASSFGTGNQPQHF.

The chain is built from TRBV7-9 and TRBJ1-5, with TRBD1 identical over 7 bases. CDR1 is SEHNR, CDR2 FQNEAQ, per germline (reference sequence). Trimming removed 0 bases from V and 7 bases from J; junction bases left unmatched: 6. This CDR3 spans 15 amino acids. The CDR3 DNA follows: TGTGCCAGCAGCTTAGCGGGGACAGAAGGCCAGCCCCAGCATTTT. This translates into CASSLAGTEGQPQHF.

V and J are TRBV28 and TRBJ2-1; TRBD2 aligns across 8 bases. This CDR3 spans 12 amino acids. The junction had 3 bases not matched to a gene; V was cut back by 4 bases and J by 10 bases. Germline values: CDR1 MDHEN, CDR2 SYDVKM. CDR3 protein: CASSSRTSEQFF. In DNA, the CDR3 is TGTGCCAGCAGTTCCCGGACTAGCGAGCAGTTCTTC.

V is TRBV4-1 and J is TRBJ1-5; TRBD1 agrees at 9 bases. Trimming took 0 bases from V and 3 from J; bases not matched to a gene: 3. Germline CDR1 is MGHRA and CDR2 is YSYEKL. This CDR3 spans 16 amino acids. CDR3 nucleotides: TGCGCCAGCAGCCAAGAGGGACAGGGACTCAATCAGCCCCAGCATTTT. This gives the protein CASSQEGQGLNQPQHF.